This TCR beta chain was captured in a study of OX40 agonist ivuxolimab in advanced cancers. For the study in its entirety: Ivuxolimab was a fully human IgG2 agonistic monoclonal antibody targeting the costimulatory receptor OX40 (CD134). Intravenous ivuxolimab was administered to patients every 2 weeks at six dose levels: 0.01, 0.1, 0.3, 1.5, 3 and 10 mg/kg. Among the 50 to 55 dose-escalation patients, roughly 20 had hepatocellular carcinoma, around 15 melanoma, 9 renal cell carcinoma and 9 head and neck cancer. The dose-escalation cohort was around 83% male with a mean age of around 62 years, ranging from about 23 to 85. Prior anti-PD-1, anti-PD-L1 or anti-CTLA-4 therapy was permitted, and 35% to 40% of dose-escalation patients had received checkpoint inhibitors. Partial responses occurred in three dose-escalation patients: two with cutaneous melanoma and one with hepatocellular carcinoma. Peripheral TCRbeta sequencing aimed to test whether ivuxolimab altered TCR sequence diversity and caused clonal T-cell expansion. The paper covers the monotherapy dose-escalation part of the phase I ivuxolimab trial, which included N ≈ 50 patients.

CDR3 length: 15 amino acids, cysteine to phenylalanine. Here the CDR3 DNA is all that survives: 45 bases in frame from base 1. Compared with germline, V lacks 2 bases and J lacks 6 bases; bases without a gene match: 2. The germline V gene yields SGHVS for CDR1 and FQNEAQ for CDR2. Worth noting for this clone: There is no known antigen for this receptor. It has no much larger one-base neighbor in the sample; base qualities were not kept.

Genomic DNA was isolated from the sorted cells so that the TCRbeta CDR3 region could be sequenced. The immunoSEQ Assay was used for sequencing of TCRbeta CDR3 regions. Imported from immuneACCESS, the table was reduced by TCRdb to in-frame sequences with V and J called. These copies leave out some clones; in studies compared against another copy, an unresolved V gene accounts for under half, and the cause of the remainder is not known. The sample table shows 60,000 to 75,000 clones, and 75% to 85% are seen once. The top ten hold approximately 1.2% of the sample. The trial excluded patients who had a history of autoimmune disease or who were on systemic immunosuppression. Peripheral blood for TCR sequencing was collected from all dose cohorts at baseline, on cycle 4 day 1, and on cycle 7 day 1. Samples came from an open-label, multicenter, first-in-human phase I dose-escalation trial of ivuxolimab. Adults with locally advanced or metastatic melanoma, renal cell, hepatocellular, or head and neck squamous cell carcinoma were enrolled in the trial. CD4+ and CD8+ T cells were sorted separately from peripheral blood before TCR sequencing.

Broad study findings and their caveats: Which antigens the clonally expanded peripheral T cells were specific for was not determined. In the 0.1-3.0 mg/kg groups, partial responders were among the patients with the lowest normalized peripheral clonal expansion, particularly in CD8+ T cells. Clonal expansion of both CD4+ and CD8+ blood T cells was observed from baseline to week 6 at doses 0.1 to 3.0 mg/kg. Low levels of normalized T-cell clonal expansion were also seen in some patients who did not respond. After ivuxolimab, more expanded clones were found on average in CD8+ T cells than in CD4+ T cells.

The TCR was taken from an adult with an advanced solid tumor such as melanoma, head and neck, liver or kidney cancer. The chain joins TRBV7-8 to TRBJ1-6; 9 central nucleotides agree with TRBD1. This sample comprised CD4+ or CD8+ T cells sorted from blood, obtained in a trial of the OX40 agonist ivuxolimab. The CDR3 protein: CASSLRGQGNSPLHF. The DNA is TGTGCCAGCAGCTTAAGGGGACAGGGTAATTCACCCCTCCACTTT.